The text below deals with one T cell receptor beta chain. The data belong to a study of blood T cell repertoires in COVID-19. Study-wide background: There were acute and convalescent COVID-19 samples, and they came from the United States, Italy and Spain. PBMCs, B-cell-depleted T cells, or T cells provided the cDNA or gDNA that made up the material.

Followed longitudinally, the Seattle patients had been enrolled during active infection. The ends were cut back, 9 bases at V and 0 bases at J, with 17 bases in the middle. The CDR3 length is 15 residues. CDR1 is LNHDA and CDR2 is SQIVND in the germline V gene (reference sequence). Using immunoSEQ multiplex PCR, the repertoire was profiled, and TCRdb retains in-frame clones only, with some absent. Altogether more than 150,000 clones are present, more than 85% being singletons, with the ten largest covering roughly 0.57%. The receptor's source is a man aged 55 to 70 with COVID-19, enrolled during active disease. Input material: peripheral blood. The J gene is TRBJ2-5, the V gene TRBV19; D uncertain. For the CDR3, the DNA is TGTGCCAGCCTCCCAAGTTCGACACACCAAGAGACCCAGTACTTC. The encoded protein is CASLPSSTHQETQYF.